This is a list of T cell receptor beta chains from one sample in a study of blood T cells in healthy people across ages. One entry per CDR3 protein, called by TCRdb with MiXCR from the 5' RACE reads. The profile shows about 1.6 million distinct CDR3 sequences, almost 35% of them singletons. Sequencing was done on a sample of blood. The source of these receptors is a woman aged 25 to 39 in good health. Each CDR3 is given with its conserved first and last residue. The D gene is left open where the match is weak. Not every row has a clone size; where given, it reads once, few, many or a size class.

j_call v_call d_call clone_size cdr3_nt cdr3_aa
TRBJ2-7 TRBV3-1 . . TGTGCCAGCAGCCAGATCGACCGTGAGGGCGAGCAGTACTTC CASSQIDREGEQYF
TRBJ2-1 TRBV29-1 . few TGCAGCGTTGGGGGCCCCTACCTGGATGAGCAGTTCTTC CSVGGPYLDEQFF
TRBJ2-7 TRBV10-3 . . TGTGCCATCAGGTGGGACCCCGGGGCCTACGAGCAGTACTTC CAIRWDPGAYEQYF
TRBJ2-7 TRBV7-8 . few TGTGCCAGCAGCCTACCTAAAGGGGATAGCTCCTACGAGCAGTACTTC CASSLPKGDSSYEQYF
TRBJ2-7 TRBV7-9 . . TGTGCCAGCAGCTTAGTAAAGGAACCGAAGGAGCTCCGTGCCTCCTACGAGCAGTACTTC CASSLVKEPKELRASYEQYF
TRBJ1-2 TRBV10-3 . . TGTGCCATCAGTGAGGGACAGACAAATGGCTACACCTTC CAISEGQTNGYTF
TRBJ1-2 TRBV15 . . TGTGCCACCAGCAGCGGCGGGGGCTACACCTTC CATSSGGGYTF
TRBJ2-3 TRBV20-1 TRBD2 few TGCAGTGCTAGCCGTACTAGCGGGGGACCAGATACGCAGTATTTT CSASRTSGGPDTQYF
TRBJ2-7 TRBV5-6 TRBD1 . TGTGCCAGCAGCTGGGGCGGGTCAGGGGGTTCCTACGAGCAGTACTTC CASSWGGSGGSYEQYF
TRBJ1-5 TRBV10-3 . few TGTGCCATCAGTGAGTCGGGGCAGAGCAATCAGCCCCAGCATTTT CAISESGQSNQPQHF
TRBJ2-1 TRBV5-1 . few TGCGCCAGCAGCTCCACCGGACCTCCGAGGGATGAGCAGTTCTTC CASSSTGPPRDEQFF
TRBJ2-3 TRBV9 . . TGTGCCAGCAGCGCGATGGGGAGCACAGATACGCAGTATTTT CASSAMGSTDTQYF
TRBJ2-7 TRBV29-1 TRBD2 few TGCAGCGTTGAAATGGGACTAGCGGGAGGCTACGAGCAGTACTTC CSVEMGLAGGYEQYF
TRBJ1-2 TRBV6-5 TRBD1 few TGTGCCAGCAGGGAACAGGGGGTTGATGGCTACACCTTC CASREQGVDGYTF
TRBJ2-7 TRBV6-5 . . TGTGCCAGCAGTTACTCGATCGCTAGCTCCTACGAGCAGTACTTC CASSYSIASSYEQYF
TRBJ2-1 TRBV5-5 TRBD1 . TGTGCCAGCAGCAGCCCGGACAGGGGGGGATACGATGAGCAGTTCTTC CASSSPDRGGYDEQFF